Only one count was recorded for the clone carrying this T cell receptor (beta chain). The data belong to a study of OX40 agonist ivuxolimab in advanced cancers. Study-wide background: Partial response was recorded in three patients: one hepatocellular carcinoma and two cutaneous melanoma cases.

Sequencing used immunoSEQ multiplex PCR; TCRdb keeps in-frame clones, though not all of them. The sample has approximately 70,000 clones; around 90% are singletons. CDR3 length equals 15 residues. Germline CDR1 MNHGY, CDR2 SVAAGI. Trimming took 4 bases from V and 3 from J; bases not matched to a gene: 8. This rearrangement joins TRBV6-9 to TRBJ2-7, with 8 bases matching TRBD2. The material was CD4+ or CD8+ T cells sorted from blood, obtained in a trial of the OX40 agonist ivuxolimab. The receptor was isolated from an adult with an advanced solid tumor such as melanoma, head and neck, liver or kidney cancer. CDR3 region: CASSSSSGTNYEQYF. CDR3 DNA: TGTGCCAGCAGTTCCAGTAGCGGGACAAACTACGAGCAGTACTTC.